These 26 T cell receptor beta chains originate from one sample sequenced in a study of CD8+CD57+ T cells in acquired aplastic anemia. Genomic DNA, serving as template, underwent TCR beta VDJ and CDR3 profiling. TCRdb recomputed calls from the reads with MiXCR, one row per CDR3 protein. The sample yields about 180,000 distinct CDR3 sequences, around 50% seen once. Patients included in sequencing had previously demonstrated CD8+CD57+ cell expansion by flow cytometry. The sample was sorted CD4+, CD8+, or CD8+CD57+ T cells (not recorded which) from PBMCs. Receptor source: a human donor with aplastic anemia.

V usage is TRBV10-1 and J usage is TRBJ2-1; 10 nucleotides align to TRBD1. The junction had 8 bases not matched to a gene; V was cut back by 5 bases and J by 4 bases. Germline CDR1 WNHNN, CDR2 SYGVQD (reference sequence). CDR3 length: 16 residues. The CDR3 here is CASSPLGTGEYNEQFF. CDR3 sequence (DNA): TGCGCCAGCAGTCCCTTGGGGACAGGGGAGTACAATGAGCAGTTCTTC.

The V call is TRBV19, the J call TRBJ2-1; no definite D call. The V end was cut by 4 bases, the J end by 2 bases, with 0 bases between. Germline loops: CDR1 LNHDA, CDR2 SQIVND (reference sequence). CDR3 length: 11 residues. CDR3 DNA: TGTGCCAGTAGTACCTACAATGAGCAGTTCTTC. Translation: CASSTYNEQFF.

This clonotype occurred a few times. The V gene is TRBV7-9, the J gene TRBJ1-1; 10 bases fit TRBD1. V dropped 1 base and J dropped 4; count of bases not matched to a gene: 0. There are 14 residues in the CDR3. Germline CDR1 and CDR2: SEHNR and FQNEAQ (reference sequence). The CDR3 region has the DNA TGTGCCAGCAGCTTAGGACAGGGGGCCACTGAAGCTTTCTTT. Protein product: CASSLGQGATEAFF. Based on the CDR3 plus reference TRBV7-9 and TRBJ1-1, the full variable domain is DTGVSQNPRHKITKRGQNVTFRCDPISEHNRLYWYRQTLGQGPEFLTYFQNEAQLEKSRLLSDRFSAERPKGSFSTLEIQRTEQGDSAMYLCASSLGQGATEAFFGQGTRLTVV.

This sequence joins TRBV7-9 and TRBJ1-2; tentatively, D is TRBD1 (5 bases). The V gene's germline CDR1 is SEHNR and CDR2 FQNEAQ (reference sequence). The V end was cut by 1 base, the J end by 2 bases, with 11 bases between. This CDR3 region has 15 residues. The CDR3 loop is CASSLELGTNYGYTF. In DNA, the CDR3 is TGTGCCAGCAGCTTAGAACTAGGGACCAACTATGGCTACACCTTC.

CDR3 bases: TGCGCCAGCAAAGGACTAGCGGGAGTATCAGATACGCAGTATTTT. It yields the protein CASKGLAGVSDTQYF. The chain combines TRBV10-1 with TRBJ2-3, with TRBD2 identical over 13 bases. The CDR3 consists of 15 residues. J gave up 4 bases and V 7 bases, and 5 bases lay outside the gene matches. The V gene's germline CDR1 is WNHNN and CDR2 SYGVQD (reference sequence).

The rearrangement links TRBV12-1 to TRBJ1-1; whether TRBD1, the table's D call, matches the DNA was not checked. TRBV12-1 constitutes a pseudogene. The CDR3 sequence is 16 residues long. The CDR3 DNA reads as TGTGCCAGCAGCATGAGGACAGGGGGCTCGAACACTGAAGCTTTCTTT. Protein sequence: CASSMRTGGSNTEAFF.

This clonotype was counted many times. CDR3 sequence: CASSLQQGADYGYTF. The CDR3 nucleotides read TGTGCCAGCAGCCTACAACAGGGGGCGGACTATGGCTACACCTTC. This rearrangement joins TRBV5-5 to TRBJ1-2, with 9 bases matching TRBD1. The CDR3 is 15 amino acids. The germline CDR1 and CDR2 sequences are SGHKS and YYEKEE (reference sequence). The ends lost 4 bases at V and 3 bases at J; junction bases unmatched: 7. The whole variable domain, filled in from reference TRBV5-5 and TRBJ1-2, reads DAGVTQSPTHLIKTRGQQVTLRCSPISGHKSVSWYQQVLGQGPQFIFQYYEKEERGRGNFPDRFSARQFPNYSSELNVNALLLGDSALYLCASSLQQGADYGYTFGSGTRLTVV.

The chain couples TRBV12-3 or TRBV12-4 to TRBJ2-2; 9 bases align to TRBD1. V was clipped by 6 bases and J by 4 bases; unmatched bases: 9. This CDR3 comprises 16 residues. CDR3 in amino acids: CASSPLPGQGTGELFF. Written as DNA, the CDR3 is TGTGCCAGCAGCCCTCTCCCGGGACAGGGCACCGGGGAGCTGTTTTTT.

This clonotype has a count of ten or more. The chain combines TRBV19 with TRBJ2-7, with 8 bases matching TRBD2. The CDR3 runs to 19 residues. V was clipped by 0 bases and J by 7 bases; unmatched bases: 20. Germline CDR1 and CDR2: LNHDA and SQIVND (reference sequence). CDR3 in amino acids: CASSIDHSGERGGLREQYF. In DNA form, the CDR3 reads TGTGCCAGTAGTATAGATCACTCCGGGGAACGGGGGGGCCTTCGTGAGCAGTACTTC.

CDR3 amino acids: CASSVRGNGAEAFF. The CDR3 nucleotides read TGTGCCAGCAGCGTCAGGGGGAACGGGGCTGAAGCTTTCTTT. The chain couples TRBV7-2 to TRBJ1-1, with 7 nucleotides matching TRBD1. V shed 5 bases, J shed 6 bases, and the junction held 9 bases outside the gene matches. CDR3 length equals 14 residues. The germline V gene has CDR1 SGHTA and CDR2 FQGNSA.

The rearrangement uses TRBV29-1 and TRBJ1-2; no clear D. The CDR3 loop spans 14 amino acids. V was clipped by 3 bases and J by 4 bases, with 15 bases between them. In germline, CDR1 is SQVTM, CDR2 ANQGSEA. The CDR3 spells CSVDRHTDLYGYTF. The CDR3 DNA reads as TGCAGCGTTGACCGTCACACAGACCTCTATGGCTACACCTTC. Full variable domain (rest looked up from reference TRBV29-1 and TRBJ1-2): SAVISQKPSRDICQRGTSLTIQCQVDSQVTMMFWYRQQPGQSLTLIATANQGSEATYESGFVIDKFPISRPNLTFSTLTVSNMSPEDSSIYLCSVDRHTDLYGYTFGSGTRLTVV.

This clonotype was found a few times. The J gene is TRBJ1-3, the V gene TRBV4-1; D uncertain. The CDR3 covers 16 residues. The germline V gene has CDR1 MGHRA and CDR2 YSYEKL. Trimming left V 4 bases short and J 0 bases short, with 13 bases between. The CDR3 loop reads CASSPRGRFSGNTIYF. The CDR3, as DNA: TGCGCCAGCAGCCCCCGAGGCAGGTTCTCTGGAAACACCATATATTTT.

The chain has TRBV20-1 and TRBJ2-5; 8 bases agree with TRBD1. The CDR3 sequence is 13 residues long. Germline values: CDR1 DFQATT, CDR2 SNEGSKA (reference sequence). J gave up 4 bases and V 6 bases, and 7 bases lay outside the gene matches. The CDR3, as DNA: TGCAGTGCGGGACCAGGGGGCGTAGAGACCCAGTACTTC. Its protein product is CSAGPGGVETQYF.

Regarding this clonotype: A junction boundary mismatches the germline segment, possibly from a read error. This chain connects TRBV25-1 to TRBJ1-3; D is perhaps TRBD1 (5 bases). The CDR3 covers 15 residues. Looked up from germline, CDR1 is MGHDK and CDR2 is SYGVNS. For the CDR3, the DNA is TGTGCCAGCAGTGAATGGGGGAACTCTGGAAGCACCATATATTTT. It encodes CASSEWGNSGSTIYF.

The sample holds many counts of this clonotype. The CDR3 protein is CASSAVGDRGRREQFF. CDR3 in DNA: TGCGCCAGCAGCGCAGTGGGGGACAGGGGGCGACGGGAGCAGTTCTTC. This chain connects TRBV5-1 to TRBJ2-1; the match to TRBD1 covers 12 bases. CDR3 size: 16 residues. CDR1 and CDR2 (germline): SGHRS, YFSETQ. The junction had 12 bases not matched to a gene; V was cut back by 4 bases and J by 10 bases.

The gene calls are TRBV19 and TRBJ2-1; D may be TRBD1 (6 bases). The CDR3 sequence is 13 residues long. CDR1 LNHDA and CDR2 SQIVND come from the germline V gene (reference sequence). The ends were cut back, 4 bases at V and 10 bases at J, with 14 bases in the middle. CDR3 coding DNA: TGTGCCAGTAGTAGCAATCAGGGGCCCGAGCAGTTCTTC. As protein: CASSSNQGPEQFF.

The V call is TRBV20-1, the J call TRBJ2-1; D remains unclear. The CDR3 length is 13 residues. Germline CDR1 DFQATT, CDR2 SNEGSKA (reference sequence). The V and J ends lost 0 bases and 9 bases respectively, with 12 bases between them. CDR3 region: CSARDGLVGEQFF. The CDR3 nucleotides read TGCAGTGCTAGAGATGGGCTAGTGGGTGAGCAGTTCTTC.

This clonotype was seen only once. This chain connects TRBV10-3 to TRBJ2-2, with 15 bases fitting TRBD2. The V gene's germline CDR1 is ENHRY and CDR2 SYGVKD. V shed 10 bases and J 0 bases; nucleotides not matched to a gene: 6. The CDR3 is 17 residues long. CDR3 sequence reads: CASSGTSGRPNTGELFF. CDR3 DNA sequence: TGTGCCAGCTCCGGGACTAGCGGGAGGCCGAACACCGGGGAGCTGTTTTTT.

This clonotype has only a few counts. The chain has TRBV3-1 and TRBJ1-1, with TRBD1 matching over 8 bases. The CDR3 is made up of 13 amino acids. Unmatched junction bases numbered 4, after V lost 6 bases and J lost 4 bases. CDR1 is LGHDT, CDR2 YNNKEL, per germline (reference sequence). The CDR3 loop is CASRITGGTEAFF. The DNA for the CDR3 is TGTGCCAGCAGAATCACAGGGGGCACTGAAGCTTTCTTT.

DNA for the CDR3: TGTGCCACCAGCAGAGCTGAGACCCTCAACACCGGGGAGCTGTTTTTT. It codes for CATSRAETLNTGELFF. This chain links TRBV15 with TRBJ2-2; D not certain. The germline V and J ends were trimmed by 1 base and 2 bases, with 11 bases remaining between them. The CDR3 spans 16 residues. Per germline, CDR1 LNHNV and CDR2 YYDKDF (reference sequence).

This clonotype was recorded a few times. The rearrangement joins TRBV2 to TRBJ2-5, with D tentatively TRBD1 (5 bases). V gave up 6 bases and J gave up 3 bases, with 17 bases separating them. CDR3 length: 15 amino acids. The germline V gene has CDR1 SNHLY and CDR2 FYNNEI. CDR3: CASSFGAGHKETQYF. The CDR3 DNA follows: TGTGCCAGCAGCTTTGGGGCAGGGCACAAAGAGACCCAGTACTTC.

The chain combines TRBV5-1 with TRBJ2-7; the match to TRBD1 covers 7 bases. There are 15 residues in the CDR3. Germline-derived CDR1 and CDR2 are SGHRS and YFSETQ. After removal of 6 bases from V and 0 bases from J, the junction contained 9 bases not matched to a gene. CDR3 region: CASTLDRSLSYEQYF. CDR3 DNA sequence: TGCGCCAGCACCCTGGACAGGTCCCTCTCCTACGAGCAGTACTTC.

This clonotype was detected ten times or more. Here the CDR3 DNA reads TGTGCCAGTAGTTACAGGGACCAGAACACTGAAGCTTTCTTT. This gives the protein CASSYRDQNTEAFF. This chain uses TRBV19 with TRBJ1-1; the D gene is possibly TRBD1 (6 bases). Per germline, CDR1 LNHDA and CDR2 SQIVND (reference sequence). The V end lost 5 bases, the J end lost 1 base, and 11 bases lay between the germline ends. This CDR3 has 14 residues.

V and J are TRBV7-9 and TRBJ1-6, with 7 bases identical to TRBD1. The V and J ends lost 9 bases and 5 bases, in that order; junction bases with no gene match: 4. Germline V gene sequence: CDR1 SEHNR, CDR2 FQNEAQ (reference sequence). This CDR3 has 13 amino acids. CDR3 bases: TGTGCCAGTGGGGGACAGAATAATTCACCCCTCCACTTT. It encodes CASGGQNNSPLHF.

V is TRBV2 and J is TRBJ1-6; D perhaps matches TRBD1 (6 bases). The V gene's germline CDR1 is SNHLY and CDR2 FYNNEI. This CDR3 is 13 amino acids long. V shed 7 bases and J shed 7 bases, with 11 bases lying between them. This CDR3 reads CASNRQENSPLHF. In nucleotides, the CDR3 is TGTGCCAGCAATCGACAGGAGAATTCACCCCTCCACTTT. Supplemented by reference TRBV2 and TRBJ1-6, the full variable domain reads EPEVTQTPSHQVTQMGQEVILRCVPISNHLYFYWYRQILGQKVEFLVSFYNNEISEKSEIFDDQFSVERPDGSNFTLKIRSTKLEDSAMYFCASNRQENSPLHFGNGTRLTVT.

The V and J genes are TRBV10-3 and TRBJ2-7, with 8 bases identical to TRBD2. The CDR3 consists of 13 residues. Trimming at V came to 6 bases and at J to 5 bases, leaving 6 bases not matched to a gene. CDR1 and CDR2 (germline): ENHRY, SYGVKD. CDR3 loop: CAISGLAVDEQYF. CDR3 nucleotide sequence: TGTGCCATCAGCGGACTAGCAGTCGACGAGCAGTACTTC.